This TCR beta chain was profiled in a study of blood T cell repertoires in COVID-19. The overall study: The United States, Italy and Spain supplied acute and convalescent COVID-19 samples. PBMCs, B-cell-depleted T cells, or T cells were the source of the cDNA or gDNA that made up the material.

In the authors' methods: Quantification of nucleated cells was approximated via reference gene primer amplification. TCRdb keeps only in-frame clones here, not all; method: immunoSEQ multiplex PCR. V, J and clone size are those of that table, while D and trimming were read from the DNA. The sample lists 200,000 to 250,000 clones, about 90% occurring once. Trimming shortened V by 3 bases and J by 7 bases, and 13 bases separated the two germline ends. CDR1 LGHNT and CDR2 FRNRAP come from the germline V gene. This CDR3 has 14 residues. The chain links TRBV12-5 to TRBJ1-5; TRBD1 is a possible D gene (5 bases). The sequenced material came from peripheral blood. This clonotype was sampled from a man aged 25-45 years with acute or convalescent COVID-19. The CDR3 region is CASGFAGSYQPQHF. The CDR3 DNA follows: TGTGCTAGTGGTTTCGCAGGGTCGTACCAGCCCCAGCATTTT.